This TCR beta chain was documented in a study of PD-L1 blockade in urothelial cancer. The method was immunoSEQ multiplex PCR; TCRdb's version includes in-frame clones alone and lacks a portion of them. The sample yields roughly 30,000 clones, 84% seen once. V lost 3 bases and J lost 7; bases outside the gene matches: 6. The CDR3 runs 13 residues. Germline V gene data show CDR1 as SGHDT and CDR2 as YYEEEE. Specified time point: pretreatment peripheral blood. This TCR derives from a man in his 60s with urothelial cancer. This chain connects TRBV5-6 to TRBJ1-2; 7 bases fit TRBD1. The specimen comprised PBMCs, sampled around atezolizumab (anti-PD-L1) treatment. The CDR3 sequence: CASSSPDRAGYTF. For the CDR3, the DNA is TGTGCCAGCAGCTCCCCCGACAGGGCTGGCTACACCTTC.